There are a few counts of the clone carrying this T cell receptor beta chain. Its specificity is not known. This entry is derived from a study of fetal regulatory T cell absence and autoimmunity. This was a survey-level run. Generated by immunoSEQ multiplex PCR, the TCRdb table keeps only in-frame clones and is missing some. In the table there are 95,000 or so clones, roughly 70% of which are singletons. V was pared by 5 bases and J by 1 base, with 12 bases between. Germline values: CDR1 SGHAT, CDR2 FQNNGV. This CDR3 spans 16 amino acids. Broader study findings: Oligoclonal TCR enrichment in pancreas over cord blood reached over 90-fold for some clones.

This sequence joins TRBV11-2 and TRBJ2-6; D remains ambiguous. This clonotype was obtained from a male donor with IPEX syndrome. Sequencing was performed on pancreas tissue. CDR3 nucleotide sequence: TGTGCCAGCAGCCTCCGGCTCGGGTCTGGGGCCAACGTCCTGACTTTC. Protein product: CASSLRLGSGANVLTF.